What follows is one T cell receptor beta chain and its context. The antigen is undetermined. The sample belongs to a study of identical twins. Study-wide points: Fewer insertions marked abundant cord blood beta clonotypes; young adult naive trended weakly, memory not at all. Beta out-of-frame twin sharing showed a weaker excess.

CDR1 is SQVTM, CDR2 ANQGSEA, per germline. CDR3 length: 14 residues. The V and J ends lost 7 bases and 5 bases, in that order; junction bases with no gene match: 12. MiXCR, applied by TCRdb to the 5' RACE reads, yields one record per CDR3 protein. The table includes 410,000 or so distinct CDR3 sequences, approximately 17% detected once. The TCR was taken from a man aged 50 to 60 in good health. The chain couples TRBV29-1 to TRBJ2-7; 9 bases are shared with TRBD1. The sequenced material came from naive T cells sorted from blood. The CDR3 region is CSAWKGTGSHEQYF. The DNA of the CDR3 is TGCAGCGCCTGGAAAGGGACAGGGAGCCACGAGCAGTACTTC.